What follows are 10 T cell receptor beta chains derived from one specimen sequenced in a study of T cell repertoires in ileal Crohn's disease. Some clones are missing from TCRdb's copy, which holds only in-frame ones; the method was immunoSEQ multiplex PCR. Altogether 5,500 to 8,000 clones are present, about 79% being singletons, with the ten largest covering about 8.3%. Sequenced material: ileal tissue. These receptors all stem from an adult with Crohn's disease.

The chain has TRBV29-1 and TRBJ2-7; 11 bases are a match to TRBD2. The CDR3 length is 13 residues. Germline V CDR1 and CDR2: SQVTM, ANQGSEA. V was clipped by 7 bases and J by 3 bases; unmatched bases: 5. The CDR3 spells CSAVAGGRYEQYF. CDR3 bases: TGCAGCGCCGTAGCGGGAGGGCGCTACGAGCAGTACTTC.

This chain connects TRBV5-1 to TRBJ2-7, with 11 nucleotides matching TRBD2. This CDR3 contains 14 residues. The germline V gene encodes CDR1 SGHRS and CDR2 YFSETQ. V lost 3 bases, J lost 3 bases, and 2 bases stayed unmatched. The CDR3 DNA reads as TGCGCCAGCAGCTCTGGGACTAGCGGCTACGAGCAGTACTTC. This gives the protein CASSSGTSGYEQYF.

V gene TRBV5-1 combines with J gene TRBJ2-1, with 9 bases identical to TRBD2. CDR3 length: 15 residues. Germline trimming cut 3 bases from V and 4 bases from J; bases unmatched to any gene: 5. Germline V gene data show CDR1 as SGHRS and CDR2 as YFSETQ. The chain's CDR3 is CASSSSGIGYNEQFF. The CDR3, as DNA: TGCGCCAGCAGCTCTAGCGGGATAGGGTACAATGAGCAGTTCTTC.

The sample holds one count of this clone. The CDR3 DNA reads as TGTGCCAGCAGTCCCCGACCTTCGAGGCCCCCTTACACCTTC. This gives the protein CASSPRPSRPPYTF. This chain uses TRBV27 with TRBJ1-2; D gene ambiguous. The CDR3 contains 14 residues. With 5 bases removed from V and 11 bases from J, the gap between germline ends came to 21 bases. The germline CDR1 and CDR2 sequences are MNHEY and SMNVEV (reference sequence).

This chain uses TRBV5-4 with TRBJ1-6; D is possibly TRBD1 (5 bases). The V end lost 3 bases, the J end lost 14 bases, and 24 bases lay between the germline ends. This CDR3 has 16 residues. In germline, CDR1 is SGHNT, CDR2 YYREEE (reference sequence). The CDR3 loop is CASSSGGGLLMSTLHF. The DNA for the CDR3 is TGTGCCAGCAGCTCGGGGGGGGGACTCCTTATGAGTACCCTCCACTTT.

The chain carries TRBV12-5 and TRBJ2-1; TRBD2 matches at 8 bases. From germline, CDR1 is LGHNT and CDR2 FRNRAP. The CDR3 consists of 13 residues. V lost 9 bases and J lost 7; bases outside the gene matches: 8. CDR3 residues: CASVMGGRNEQFF. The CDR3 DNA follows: TGTGCTAGCGTCATGGGCGGGAGGAATGAGCAGTTCTTC.

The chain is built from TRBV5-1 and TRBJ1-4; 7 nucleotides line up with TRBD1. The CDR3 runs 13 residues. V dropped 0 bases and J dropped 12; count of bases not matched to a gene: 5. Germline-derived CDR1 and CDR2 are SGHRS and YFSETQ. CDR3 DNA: TGCGCCAGCAGCTTGGCTGAGGGGGCTGAACTGTTTTTT. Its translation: CASSLAEGAELFF.

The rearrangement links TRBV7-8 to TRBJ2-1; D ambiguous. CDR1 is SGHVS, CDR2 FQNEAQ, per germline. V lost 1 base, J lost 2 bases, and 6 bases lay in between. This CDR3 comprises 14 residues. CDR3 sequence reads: CASSLGLPYNEQFF. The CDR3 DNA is TGTGCCAGCAGCTTAGGGCTTCCCTACAATGAGCAGTTCTTC.

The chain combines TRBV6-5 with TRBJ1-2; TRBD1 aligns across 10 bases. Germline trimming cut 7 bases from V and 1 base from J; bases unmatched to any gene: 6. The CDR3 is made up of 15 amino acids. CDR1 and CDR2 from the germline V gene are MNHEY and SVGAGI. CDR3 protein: CASKRGTGDNYGYTF. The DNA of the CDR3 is TGTGCCAGCAAACGAGGGACAGGGGATAACTATGGCTACACCTTC.

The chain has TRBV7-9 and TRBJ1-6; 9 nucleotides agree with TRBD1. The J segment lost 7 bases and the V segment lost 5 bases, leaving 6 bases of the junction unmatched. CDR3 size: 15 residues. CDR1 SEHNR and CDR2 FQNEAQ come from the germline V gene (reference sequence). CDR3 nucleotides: TGTGCCAGCAGCATAACCGGGACAGGGAATTCACCCCTCCACTTT. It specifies CASSITGTGNSPLHF. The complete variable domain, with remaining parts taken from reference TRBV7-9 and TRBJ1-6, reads DTGVSQNPRHKITKRGQNVTFRCDPISEHNRLYWYRQTLGQGPEFLTYFQNEAQLEKSRLLSDRFSAERPKGSFSTLEIQRTEQGDSAMYLCASSITGTGNSPLHFGNGTRLTVT.